Below, 19 T cell receptor beta chains from the same sample are listed, as sequenced in a study of blood T cell repertoires in COVID-19. Assay used: immunoSEQ multiplex PCR; TCRdb lists only in-frame clones, some missing. Of around 200,000 clones in the sample, about 90% were seen once. Input material: peripheral blood. These receptors were taken from a man in his fifties or sixties with acute or convalescent COVID-19.

The rearrangement joins TRBV30 to TRBJ1-6; tentative D call: TRBD1 (5 bases). The length of the CDR3 is 15 residues. The germline gives CDR1 GTSNPN, CDR2 SVGIG (reference sequence). Trimming pared 2 bases from V and 1 base from J, leaving 9 bases between. The CDR3 protein is CAWSRQGSYNSPLHF. The CDR3 DNA follows: TGTGCCTGGAGTCGGCAGGGTTCCTATAATTCACCCCTCCACTTT.

The chain carries TRBV7-9 and TRBJ2-1; 9 nucleotides line up with TRBD2. Germline V lookup: CDR1 SEHNR, CDR2 FQNEAQ (reference sequence). The CDR3 covers 13 residues. With V trimmed by 4 bases and J by 8 bases, 3 bases remained unmatched. The CDR3 here is CASSSLAGDEQFF. The CDR3 nucleotides read TGTGCCAGCAGCTCCTTAGCGGGAGATGAGCAGTTCTTC. Drawing the rest from reference TRBV7-9 and TRBJ2-1, the complete variable domain is DTGVSQNPRHKITKRGQNVTFRCDPISEHNRLYWYRQTLGQGPEFLTYFQNEAQLEKSRLLSDRFSAERPKGSFSTLEIQRTEQGDSAMYLCASSSLAGDEQFFGPGTRLTVL.

The chain links TRBV28 to TRBJ1-1; D unclear. Trimming stripped 5 bases from V and 3 bases from J, with 16 bases between. Germline V gene data show CDR1 as MDHEN and CDR2 as SYDVKM. This CDR3 spans 15 amino acids. Here the CDR3 reads CASSPYGVGYTEAFF. The CDR3 DNA reads as TGTGCCAGCAGTCCATACGGGGTGGGGTACACTGAAGCTTTCTTT.

The chain links TRBV10-2 to TRBJ1-5, with a weak D call TRBD1 (5 bases). The germline V gene encodes CDR1 WSHSY and CDR2 SAAADI. V shed 0 bases and J shed 0 bases, with 15 bases lying between them. CDR3 size: 18 residues. CDR3 residues: CASSESPGDFYSNQPQHF. The DNA for the CDR3 is TGCGCCAGCAGTGAGTCTCCCGGGGACTTTTATAGCAATCAGCCCCAGCATTTT.

The gene calls are TRBV5-1 and TRBJ1-4; 8 bases align to TRBD1. The CDR3 is 18 amino acids. In germline, CDR1 is SGHRS, CDR2 YFSETQ. V lost 4 bases to trimming and J lost 0 bases; unmatched junction nucleotides: 11. CDR3 DNA: TGCGCCAGCAGCCCGGGACAGGTTTCGTACCCAACTAATGAAAAACTGTTTTTT. Translation gives CASSPGQVSYPTNEKLFF.

The V call is TRBV24-1, the J call TRBJ1-1, with a tentative D call TRBD1 (5 bases). Per the germline V gene, CDR1 is KGHDR and CDR2 is SFDVKD. V lost 4 bases and J lost 5, with 7 bases in between. The CDR3 covers 12 residues. The CDR3 bases are TGTGCCACCAGTGAGGAGGGGACTGAAGCTTTCTTT. It specifies CATSEEGTEAFF.

The chain links TRBV29-1 to TRBJ1-2; possible D gene TRBD1, 5 bases. V lost 4 bases, J lost 4 bases, and 10 bases lay in between. The V gene's germline CDR1 is SQVTM and CDR2 ANQGSEA. The CDR3 is 12 amino acids. This chain's CDR3 is CSVAGGSYGYTF. For the CDR3, the DNA is TGCAGCGTTGCGGGGGGGAGCTATGGCTACACCTTC.

The gene calls are TRBV19 and TRBJ2-1; D remains ambiguous. The CDR3 spans 16 residues. Germline CDR1 is LNHDA and CDR2 is SQIVND (reference sequence). V lost 1 base and J 0 bases, leaving 10 bases between the germline ends. The CDR3 spells CASSIGGAFSYNEQFF. CDR3 sequence (DNA): TGTGCCAGTAGTATAGGCGGCGCCTTCTCCTACAATGAGCAGTTCTTC.

The rearrangement joins TRBV7-9 to TRBJ1-2; possible D gene TRBD1, 5 bases. This CDR3 comprises 15 residues. The germline gives CDR1 SEHNR, CDR2 FQNEAQ (reference sequence). Between the trimmed V and J ends, which lost 5 bases and 2 bases, there was a span of 15 bases. In DNA form, the CDR3 reads TGTGCCAGCAGCGGCGGGGGATGGGGGAACTATGGCTACACCTTC. Translating it yields CASSGGGWGNYGYTF. Full variable domain (remainder filled in from reference TRBV7-9 and TRBJ1-2): DTGVSQNPRHKITKRGQNVTFRCDPISEHNRLYWYRQTLGQGPEFLTYFQNEAQLEKSRLLSDRFSAERPKGSFSTLEIQRTEQGDSAMYLCASSGGGWGNYGYTFGSGTRLTVV.

This clone was picked up a small number of times. V usage is TRBV30 and J usage is TRBJ1-2, with a possible D match to TRBD1 (5 bases). Germline V gene data show CDR1 as GTSNPN and CDR2 as SVGIG (reference sequence). The germline V and J ends were trimmed by 2 bases and 8 bases, with 12 bases remaining between them. The CDR3 covers 12 residues. CDR3 sequence (DNA): TGTGCCTGGAGTAGGGGCTTTCAGGGCTACACCTTC. Protein product: CAWSRGFQGYTF.

V is TRBV11-2 and J is TRBJ2-5; TRBD1 matches 8 bases. Per the germline V gene, CDR1 is SGHAT and CDR2 is FQNNGV. This CDR3 comprises 15 residues. V gave up 5 bases and J gave up 6 bases; unmatched junction bases: 11. CDR3 bases: TGTGCCAGCAGCCAAATGCAGGGGGCTATACAGACCCAGTACTTC. Its protein product is CASSQMQGAIQTQYF.

For the CDR3, the DNA is TGTGCCAGTAGTGGGTTGGTTCGCGGGGGGGCTGGGCATGAGCAGTTCTTC. It is translated as CASSGLVRGGAGHEQFF. The chain is built from TRBV19 and TRBJ2-1, with TRBD2 identical over 9 bases. The V and J ends lost 5 bases and 8 bases, in that order; junction bases with no gene match: 16. Germline CDR1 and CDR2: LNHDA and SQIVND (reference sequence). The CDR3 runs to 17 residues. Full variable domain (outside the CDR3, taken from reference TRBV19 and TRBJ2-1): DGGITQSPKYLFRKEGQNVTLSCEQNLNHDAMYWYRQDPGQGLRLIYYSQIVNDFQKGDIAEGYSVSREKKESFPLTVTSAQKNPTAFYLCASSGLVRGGAGHEQFFGPGTRLTVL.

The chain links TRBV19 to TRBJ1-5, with 11 bases aligning to TRBD1. The germline CDR1 and CDR2 sequences are LNHDA and SQIVND (reference sequence). The CDR3 totals 16 residues. V lost 5 bases and J lost 4; bases outside the gene matches: 7. This CDR3 is CASSAGTGGGNQPQHF. In DNA form, the CDR3 reads TGTGCCAGTAGTGCCGGGACAGGGGGAGGTAATCAGCCCCAGCATTTT.

This sequence joins TRBV11-3 and TRBJ2-1, with TRBD2 identical over 15 bases. Trimming at V came to 3 bases and at J to 4 bases, leaving 7 bases not matched to a gene. The CDR3 consists of 18 residues. Germline CDR1 reads SGHNT; CDR2 reads YENEEA. The CDR3 spells CASSFGLAGGPRYNEQFF. CDR3 in DNA: TGTGCCAGCAGCTTCGGACTAGCGGGAGGGCCCCGATACAATGAGCAGTTCTTC.

The J gene is TRBJ2-4, the V gene TRBV11-2; possibly TRBD2 for D (6 bases). The CDR3 extends over 18 amino acids. Trimming stripped 1 base from V and 1 base from J, with 17 bases between. Germline V gives CDR1 SGHAT, CDR2 FQNNGV. The CDR3: CASSLARTSGVAKNIQYF. The CDR3, as DNA: TGTGCCAGCAGCTTAGCTCGTACTTCGGGGGTGGCCAAAAACATTCAGTACTTC.

This clone was found a few times. This chain uses TRBV19 with TRBJ1-5; the D is unclear. The CDR3 covers 16 residues. Germline V gene sequence: CDR1 LNHDA, CDR2 SQIVND (reference sequence). With 5 bases removed from V and 0 bases from J, the gap between germline ends came to 14 bases. The CDR3 DNA reads TGTGCCAGTAGTCTGGAAAGCGAGTATAGCAATCAGCCCCAGCATTTT. It specifies CASSLESEYSNQPQHF.

The chain is built from TRBV7-2 and TRBJ1-2, with unresolved D. This CDR3 has 14 residues. Germline V lookup: CDR1 SGHTA, CDR2 FQGNSA. V dropped 1 base and J dropped 0 bases, with 6 bases sitting between them. The CDR3: CASSLGRTNYGYTF. In nucleotides, the CDR3 is TGTGCCAGCAGCTTAGGCAGGACTAACTATGGCTACACCTTC.

This clone was counted once. The chain couples TRBV5-5 to TRBJ2-7; 9 nucleotides align to TRBD1. This CDR3 has 14 amino acids. The J segment lost 7 bases and the V segment lost 7 bases, leaving 12 bases of the junction unmatched. Germline CDR1 reads SGHKS; CDR2 reads YYEKEE (reference sequence). For the CDR3, the DNA is TGTGCCAGCGGACCGGGACAGGGATTTTTTGAGCAGTACGTC. Its protein product is CASGPGQGFFEQYV.

The table lists this clone with a count of one. This chain links TRBV6-5 with TRBJ2-1; 10 nucleotides align to TRBD2. After removal of 2 bases from V and 6 bases from J, the junction contained 1 base not matched to a gene. The germline gives CDR1 MNHEY, CDR2 SVGAGI. The CDR3 sequence is 14 residues long. This CDR3 reads CASSYGLAVNEQFF. CDR3 nucleotides: TGTGCCAGCAGTTACGGACTAGCGGTCAATGAGCAGTTCTTC.